The 31 T cell receptor beta chains below were found in one sample sequenced in a study of human T cells and chemical hapten exposure. TCRdb re-derived calls from the RACE reads in MiXCR, one entry per CDR3 protein. There are around 200,000 distinct CDR3 sequences in the sample; more than 25% occur only once, and about 2.7% lies in the top ten. Time point in this sample: pre-sensitization, week 0. Treatment noted: therapeutic diphenylcyclopropenone sensitization with weekly scalp DPC. The input for sequencing was whole blood, taken in connection with sensitization to the hapten diphenylcyclopropenone (DPC). These TCRs come from a woman aged 30 to 39 with alopecia areata. Some clones in this sample may be carry-over from other donors' samples.

This clonotype has more than one count but fewer than ten. The gene calls are TRBV28 and TRBJ2-7; 9 bases are a match to TRBD1. Germline V gene sequence: CDR1 MDHEN, CDR2 SYDVKM. Trimming took 1 base from V and 7 from J; bases not matched to a gene: 5. The CDR3 is made up of 14 amino acids. DNA of the CDR3: TGTGCCAGCAGTTTATTGGGGACAGGGAGGGAGCAGTACTTC. Translating it yields CASSLLGTGREQYF.

The CDR3 DNA follows: TGCAGTTACCCCCTAGGGGAGACCCAGTACTTC. It translates to CSYPLGETQYF. V usage is TRBV20-1 and J usage is TRBJ2-5, with no clear D. Germline CDR1 DFQATT, CDR2 SNEGSKA (reference sequence). V lost 8 bases and J lost 5, with 12 bases in between. The CDR3 covers 11 residues.

This clonotype was seen more than once but under ten times. The CDR3 loop is CASETGNTIYF. The CDR3, as DNA: TGTGCCAGCGAAACTGGAAACACCATATATTTT. This sequence joins TRBV12-3 or TRBV12-4 and TRBJ1-3; D ambiguous. The CDR3 runs 11 residues. V was shortened by 8 bases and J by 2 bases, with 4 bases between the two germline ends.

In the case of this clonotype: A read error is possible here, since a much larger clone lies one base away. V gene TRBV28 combines with J gene TRBJ2-7; the match to TRBD1 covers 9 bases. The CDR3 is made up of 14 amino acids. The V gene's germline CDR1 is MDHEN and CDR2 SYDVKM. CDR3 DNA sequence: TGTGCCGGCAGTCCAACAGGGGGCGGCTACGAGCAGTACTTC. Translation: CAGSPTGGGYEQYF.

This clonotype was recorded a few times. The chain joins TRBV7-2 to TRBJ2-2; D is unresolved. V dropped 5 bases and J dropped 4 bases, with 5 bases sitting between them. Germline CDR1 is SGHTA and CDR2 is FQGNSA. The CDR3 is 12 amino acids. CDR3 sequence: CASSRFTGELFF. For the CDR3, the DNA is TGTGCCAGCAGCCGGTTCACCGGGGAGCTGTTTTTT. The whole variable domain, filled in from reference TRBV7-2 and TRBJ2-2, reads GAGVSQSPSNKVTEKGKDVELRCDPISGHTALYWYRQSLGQGLEFLIYFQGNSAPDKSGLPSDRFSAERTGGSVSTLTIQRTQQEDSAVYLCASSRFTGELFFGEGSRLTVL.

CDR3 DNA sequence: TGTGCCAGCAGCCCCGATACTTCCAGCGGGAGGGGATACGAGCAGTACTTC. The encoded protein is CASSPDTSSGRGYEQYF. J is TRBJ2-7 and V is TRBV4-2; 10 positions match TRBD2. The trim removed 4 bases at V and 4 bases at J, leaving 13 bases unmatched. The V gene's germline CDR1 is LGHNA and CDR2 YNFKEQ. CDR3 length equals 17 residues.

This clonotype was seen only a few times. This rearrangement joins TRBV24-1 to TRBJ2-5; the D is unclear. The ends were cut back, 4 bases at V and 3 bases at J, with 11 bases in the middle. The CDR3 runs to 14 residues. Germline V gives CDR1 KGHDR, CDR2 SFDVKD. CDR3 loop: CATSERGREETQYF. The CDR3 region has the DNA TGTGCCACCAGTGAACGAGGCCGGGAAGAGACCCAGTACTTC.

This clonotype was counted a few times. The chain joins TRBV5-1 to TRBJ2-2, with TRBD1 matching over 11 bases. J lost 5 bases, V lost 3 bases, and 0 bases had no gene match. CDR1 is SGHRS, CDR2 YFSETQ, per germline. CDR3 length: 14 residues. CDR3 in amino acids: CASSWDRGTGELFF. DNA for the CDR3: TGCGCCAGCAGCTGGGACAGGGGGACCGGGGAGCTGTTTTTT. Full variable domain (rest looked up from reference TRBV5-1 and TRBJ2-2): KAGVTQTPRYLIKTRGQQVTLSCSPISGHRSVSWYQQTPGQGLQFLFEYFSETQRNKGNFPGRFSGRQFSNSRSEMNVSTLELGDSALYLCASSWDRGTGELFFGEGSRLTVL.

The chain links TRBV5-4 to TRBJ2-6, with D maybe TRBD1 (6 bases). V shed 3 bases and J shed 0 bases, with 16 bases lying between them. The CDR3 is 18 amino acids. In germline, CDR1 is SGHNT, CDR2 YYREEE (reference sequence). CDR3 coding DNA: TGTGCCAGCAGCTGGGGGCCAGGACCTTCCTCTGGGGCCAACGTCCTGACTTTC. Its protein product is CASSWGPGPSSGANVLTF. The entire variable domain, with the rest obtained from reference TRBV5-4 and TRBJ2-6, is as follows: ETGVTQSPTHLIKTRGQQVTLRCSSQSGHNTVSWYQQALGQGPQFIFQYYREEENGRGNFPPRFSGLQFPNYSSELNVNALELDDSALYLCASSWGPGPSSGANVLTFGAGSRLTVL.

This sequence joins TRBV9 and TRBJ2-2, with 7 bases aligning to TRBD2. The germline CDR1 and CDR2 sequences are SGDLS and YYNGEE. The CDR3 has 15 residues. The trim removed 4 bases at V and 5 bases at J, leaving 8 bases unmatched. CDR3 DNA sequence: TGTGCCAGCAGCCCCGGGGGGAGCGGTACCGGGGAGCTGTTTTTT. Encoded protein: CASSPGGSGTGELFF.

The rearrangement links TRBV6-5 to TRBJ1-1; tentative D call: TRBD1 (5 bases). Trimming cost V 8 bases and J 0 bases, with 13 bases left between them. This CDR3 region has 14 residues. CDR1 is MNHEY and CDR2 is SVGAGI in the germline V gene. In nucleotides, the CDR3 is TGTGCCAGCGTGGGGAGGGGCATGAACACTGAAGCTTTCTTT. This gives the protein CASVGRGMNTEAFF.

The CDR3: CASSPWTGRNTEAFF. DNA of the CDR3: TGTGCCAGCAGCCCTTGGACAGGACGGAACACTGAAGCTTTCTTT. The chain is built from TRBV4-2 and TRBJ1-1; 7 nucleotides match TRBD1. The CDR3 covers 15 residues. J gave up 1 base and V 4 bases, and 6 bases lay outside the gene matches. Germline V gives CDR1 LGHNA, CDR2 YNFKEQ.

The chain couples TRBV20-1 to TRBJ2-1, with 11 bases lining up with TRBD2. V shed 1 base and J 0 bases; nucleotides not matched to a gene: 5. Germline V gene data show CDR1 as DFQATT and CDR2 as SNEGSKA (reference sequence). The CDR3 is 17 amino acids. CDR3 in DNA: TGCAGTGCTAGAGTCGTCACTAGCGGGAGCTCCTACAATGAGCAGTTCTTC. As protein: CSARVVTSGSSYNEQFF.

This clonotype occurred many times. This chain uses TRBV20-1 with TRBJ2-1; 11 bases fit TRBD2. CDR1 is DFQATT and CDR2 is SNEGSKA in the germline V gene (reference sequence). The J segment lost 7 bases and the V segment lost 7 bases, leaving 3 bases of the junction unmatched. The CDR3 has 12 amino acids. The CDR3 reads CSVWTSGNEQFF. CDR3 nucleotides: TGCAGTGTGTGGACTAGCGGGAATGAGCAGTTCTTC.

This rearrangement joins TRBV5-1 to TRBJ1-4, with D maybe TRBD1 (6 bases). This CDR3 has 16 amino acids. Trimming shortened V by 5 bases and J by 0 bases, and 14 bases separated the two germline ends. Looked up from germline, CDR1 is SGHRS and CDR2 is YFSETQ. The CDR3 protein is CASSRTVAATNEKLFF. In DNA form, the CDR3 reads TGCGCCAGCAGTAGGACAGTTGCGGCAACTAATGAAAAACTGTTTTTT.

This chain connects TRBV7-6 to TRBJ1-6; D possibly corresponds to TRBD1 (5 bases). The CDR3 totals 15 residues. V was cut by 1 base and J by 6 bases, with 10 bases left in between. The V gene's germline CDR1 is SGHVS and CDR2 FNYEAQ. The CDR3 reads CASSLGQGSNSPLHF. In nucleotides, the CDR3 is TGTGCCAGCAGCTTAGGGCAGGGAAGTAATTCACCCCTCCACTTT. Full variable domain (missing parts from reference TRBV7-6 and TRBJ1-6): GAGVSQSPRYKVTKRGQDVALRCDPISGHVSLYWYRQALGQGPEFLTYFNYEAQQDKSGLPNDRFSAERPEGSISTLTIQRTEQRDSAMYRCASSLGQGSNSPLHFGNGTRLTVT.

V and J are TRBV9 and TRBJ2-2; 8 bases match TRBD1. This CDR3 region has 15 residues. J gave up 2 bases and V 5 bases, and 5 bases lay outside the gene matches. Germline lookup yields CDR1 SGDLS and CDR2 YYNGEE. In DNA, the CDR3 is TGTGCCAGCAGTCGGGGACAGGCCAACACCGGGGAGCTGTTTTTT. Its protein is CASSRGQANTGELFF.

The rearrangement uses TRBV10-3 and TRBJ2-1; a weak D match, TRBD2 (6 bases). Germline CDR1 ENHRY, CDR2 SYGVKD. The V end was cut by 4 bases, the J end by 5 bases, with 18 bases between. The length of the CDR3 is 16 residues. The CDR3 DNA follows: TGTGCCATCAGTGGGACTACCCGCGGTGGCGACAATGAGCAGTTCTTC. Its translation: CAISGTTRGGDNEQFF.

The genes are TRBV4-3 and TRBJ1-2; a possible D gene is TRBD1 (6 bases). V shed 7 bases and J shed 3 bases, with 12 bases lying between them. The CDR3 consists of 13 residues. Germline V gives CDR1 LGHNA, CDR2 YSLEER. The CDR3 region is CASKNREDYGYTF. The CDR3 nucleotides are TGCGCCAGCAAAAACAGGGAGGACTATGGCTACACCTTC.

This clonotype has a handful of counts. In DNA, the CDR3 is TGCAGCGTTGGGGGGGGCAAATTGAACACTGAAGCTTTCTTT. Its protein product is CSVGGGKLNTEAFF. This rearrangement joins TRBV29-1 to TRBJ1-1; possibly TRBD1 for D (6 bases). The germline gives CDR1 SQVTM, CDR2 ANQGSEA. Trimming removed 4 bases from V and 0 bases from J, with 12 bases in between. The CDR3 is made up of 14 amino acids.

The rearrangement uses TRBV28 and TRBJ2-7, with D possibly matching TRBD1 (5 bases). The CDR3 consists of 14 residues. Germline CDR1 MDHEN, CDR2 SYDVKM. V lost 4 bases and J 3 bases, leaving 13 bases between the germline ends. The CDR3 sequence is CASSSSPQGYEQYF. CDR3 DNA: TGTGCCAGCAGTTCAAGTCCCCAGGGCTACGAGCAGTACTTC.

The chain employs TRBV20-1 and TRBJ2-3, with 8 bases lining up with TRBD1. V lost 1 base to trimming and J lost 5 bases; unmatched junction nucleotides: 5. The CDR3 extends over 14 amino acids. Germline CDR1 DFQATT, CDR2 SNEGSKA (reference sequence). CDR3 amino acids: CSARAQGAIDTQYF. In DNA, the CDR3 is TGCAGTGCTAGAGCCCAGGGGGCGATAGATACGCAGTATTTT.

V usage is TRBV4-3 and J usage is TRBJ1-1; D unclear. This CDR3 comprises 12 residues. The ends were cut back, 5 bases at V and 2 bases at J, with 6 bases in the middle. Germline V gene lookup returns CDR1 LGHNA and CDR2 YSLEER. The CDR3 spells CASSYLNTEAFF. The CDR3 DNA follows: TGCGCCAGCAGCTACCTAAACACTGAAGCTTTCTTT.

V usage is TRBV4-3 and J usage is TRBJ1-1, with TRBD1 as a possible D gene (6 bases). The ends were cut back, 6 bases at V and 0 bases at J, with 14 bases in the middle. This CDR3 has 15 amino acids. CDR1 and CDR2 (germline): LGHNA, YSLEER. The CDR3 protein is CASRITTGLNTEAFF. The CDR3 DNA sequence: TGCGCCAGCAGAATTACTACAGGGCTGAACACTGAAGCTTTCTTT.

Regarding this clonotype: At one end, the junction sequence differs from germline, possibly due to a read error. The chain uses TRBV6-5 and TRBJ2-2, with 11 bases lining up with TRBD1. CDR3 length: 16 amino acids. CDR1 is MNHEY and CDR2 is SVGAGI in the germline V gene. The DNA for the CDR3 is TGTGCCACCAGTCCAGGACAGGGGGCGCTGACCGGGGAGCTGTTTTTT. Amino acid sequence: CATSPGQGALTGELFF.

The chain links TRBV29-1 to TRBJ2-5; TRBD2 matches at 11 bases. The CDR3 spans 14 residues. V was pared by 7 bases and J by 4 bases, with 8 bases of the junction left unmatched. CDR1 and CDR2 from the germline V gene are SQVTM and ANQGSEA. The CDR3 loop is CSGRLAGTGETQYF. The CDR3 DNA follows: TGCAGCGGAAGACTAGCGGGGACCGGAGAGACCCAGTACTTC.

This chain uses TRBV20-1 with TRBJ2-3, with 8 bases fitting TRBD2. V gave up 1 base and J gave up 2 bases; unmatched junction bases: 5. This CDR3 region has 15 residues. Germline V gene sequence: CDR1 DFQATT, CDR2 SNEGSKA (reference sequence). The CDR3 loop reads CSARASGSATDTQYF. In DNA, the CDR3 is TGCAGTGCTAGAGCCAGCGGGAGCGCCACAGATACGCAGTATTTT.

The genes are TRBV7-2 and TRBJ1-6, with D hard to call. The V gene lost 2 bases and the J gene lost 7 bases, with 3 bases spanning the gap. The CDR3 sequence is 12 residues long. Germline CDR1 and CDR2: SGHTA and FQGNSA. The CDR3 DNA sequence: TGTGCCAGCAGCTTAATGAATTCACCCCTCCACTTT. It yields the protein CASSLMNSPLHF.

The rearrangement uses TRBV7-3 and TRBJ2-3; 10 nucleotides match TRBD2. J lost 2 bases, V lost 5 bases, and 4 bases had no gene match. Germline V lookup: CDR1 SGHTA, CDR2 FQGTGA. The CDR3 has 15 residues. CDR3 nucleotides: TGTGCCAGCAGCCGCGGACTAGCGGACACAGATACGCAGTATTTT. Translating it yields CASSRGLADTDTQYF. Full variable domain (rest looked up from reference TRBV7-3 and TRBJ2-3): GAGVSQTPSNKVTEKGKYVELRCDPISGHTALYWYRQSLGQGPEFLIYFQGTGAADDSGLPNDRFFAVRPEGSVSTLKIQRTERGDSAVYLCASSRGLADTDTQYFGPGTRLTVL.

The chain carries TRBV4-3 and TRBJ2-3; the D gene could be TRBD1 or TRBD2 (5 bases each). The germline V gene encodes CDR1 LGHNA and CDR2 YSLEER. This CDR3 is built from 16 residues. V gave up 1 base and J gave up 1 base, with 12 bases separating them. The CDR3 DNA is TGCGCCAGCAGCCAAGTGGGGGATATACGCACAGATACGCAGTATTTT. It translates to CASSQVGDIRTDTQYF.

V usage is TRBV5-1 and J usage is TRBJ2-2; D is ambiguous. The germline V gene encodes CDR1 SGHRS and CDR2 YFSETQ. Trimming shortened V by 4 bases and J by 4 bases, and 8 bases separated the two germline ends. The CDR3 runs to 13 residues. In DNA, the CDR3 is TGCGCCAGCAGCCCAGACTTCACCGGGGAGCTGTTTTTT. Encoded protein: CASSPDFTGELFF.